This TCR beta chain came from a study of blood T cell repertoires in COVID-19. The wider study: T cells, B-cell-depleted T cells, or PBMCs provided the cDNA or gDNA that served as material.

Clones were read by immunoSEQ multiplex PCR, and TCRdb kept only the in-frame ones, dropping some. The sample includes about 180,000 clones, about 85% of them seen just once. By sample fraction, this clone is medium-sized. Germline V gene lookup returns CDR1 SQVTM and CDR2 ANQGSEA. The length of the CDR3 is 14 residues. The V and J ends lost 7 bases and 0 bases respectively, with 10 bases between them. Cohort allocation depended upon clinical history that participants reported. Recovered status in Cohort 3 required two negative PCRs, clearance, or symptom resolution. Sequenced: PBMCs or T cells enriched from blood (not recorded which). This chain joins TRBV29-1 and TRBJ2-6; D unresolved. The receptor was isolated from a man aged 35-49 years who had recovered from COVID-19. The CDR3 DNA sequence: TGCAGCGCCACCCTATCCTCTGGGGCCAACGTCCTGACTTTC. Translated: CSATLSSGANVLTF.